Listed below are T cell receptor beta chains from one sample, sequenced in a study of CD8 T cells in Susac syndrome. Each CDR3 protein gets one entry after TCRdb re-called the immunoSEQ multiplex PCR reads with MiXCR. The sample includes over 120,000 distinct CDR3 sequences, 95% of them seen just once. The source material was CD4+ T cells from PBMCs. These receptors were obtained from a human donor with Susac syndrome. CDR3s include the opening cysteine and the closing phenylalanine or tryptophan. A D gene is named only where the DNA matches it firmly. Size is stated for part of the rows, as once, few or many counts, or as a class when the clone is expanded.

clone size,J gene,D gene,V gene,CDR3 protein,CDR3 DNA
NA,TRBJ1-2,TRBD1,TRBV7-9,CASSLTGEGYTF,TGTGCCAGCAGCTTGACAGGGGAGGGCTACACCTTC
NA,TRBJ2-3,NA,TRBV12-3/TRBV12-4,CASKHSTTDTQYF,TGTGCCAGCAAACATTCCACCACAGATACGCAGTATTTT
NA,TRBJ2-1,NA,TRBV27,CASSLREGIYEQFF,TGTGCCAGCAGTTTACGGGAAGGGATCTATGAGCAGTTCTTC
NA,TRBJ1-1,NA,TRBV30,CAWSVVASWAPSEAFF,TGTGCCTGGAGTGTAGTGGCATCGTGGGCTCCCTCTGAAGCTTTCTTT
NA,TRBJ2-2,NA,TRBV6-6,CASRHGAGELFF,TGTGCCAGCAGACATGGGGCCGGGGAGCTGTTTTTT
NA,TRBJ1-2,TRBD1,TRBV29-1,CSAWDRDAGYTF,TGCAGCGCTTGGGACAGGGACGCTGGCTACACCTTC
once,TRBJ2-6,NA,TRBV15,CATSREKTGYSGANVLTF,TGTGCCACCAGCAGAGAAAAAACAGGGTACTCTGGGGCCAACGTCCTGACTTTC
NA,TRBJ2-2,NA,TRBV29-1,CSAQRGLRADTGELFF,TGCAGCGCTCAAAGGGGTCTCAGGGCGGACACCGGGGAGCTGTTTTTT
NA,TRBJ2-7,TRBD1,TRBV29-1,CSVDSGTGGSEQYF,TGCAGCGTTGATTCCGGGACAGGGGGCTCGGAGCAGTACTTC
NA,TRBJ2-7,TRBD1,TRBV15,CATSNRGQKQYF,TGTGCCACCAGCAATAGGGGACAGAAGCAGTACTTC
NA,TRBJ1-5,NA,TRBV20-1,CSARNEQVAGYNQPQHF,TGCAGTGCTAGAAATGAGCAGGTCGCAGGGTACAATCAGCCCCAGCATTTT
once,TRBJ2-1,NA,TRBV5-1,CASSLKRGGASSNEQFF,TGCGCCAGCAGCCTAAAGCGCGGGGGCGCGAGTTCCAATGAGCAGTTCTTC
NA,TRBJ1-5,NA,TRBV5-1,CASSEEVNQPQHF,TGCGCCAGCAGTGAGGAGGTCAATCAGCCCCAGCATTTT
NA,TRBJ1-1,NA,TRBV3-1,CASSHPQRNTEAFF,TGTGCCAGCAGCCACCCACAGAGGAACACTGAAGCTTTCTTT
NA,TRBJ2-2,TRBD1,TRBV20-1,CSAITGGTTGELFF,TGCAGTGCTATAACAGGGGGCACGACCGGGGAGCTGTTTTTT
NA,TRBJ2-7,NA,TRBV29-1,CSVEESEQYF,TGCAGCGTTGAAGAATCCGAGCAGTACTTC
NA,TRBJ2-2,TRBD1,TRBV20-1,CSARMDRSRGELFF,TGCAGTGCTAGAATGGACAGGTCTCGCGGGGAGCTGTTTTTT
NA,TRBJ1-4,NA,TRBV12-3/TRBV12-4,CASMRGATNEKLFF,TGTGCCAGCATGCGGGGGGCAACTAATGAAAAACTGTTTTTT
NA,TRBJ1-5,TRBD1,TRBV30,CAWTTGANQPQHF,TGTGCCTGGACCACAGGGGCCAATCAGCCCCAGCATTTT
once,TRBJ2-7,NA,TRBV20-1,CSAVRGDEQYF,TGCAGTGCTGTACGAGGGGACGAGCAGTACTTC
NA,TRBJ2-7,NA,TRBV18,CASSPRLDEQYF,TGTGCCAGCTCACCAAGGTTGGACGAGCAGTACTTC
NA,TRBJ2-7,NA,TRBV3-1,CASSQGTYEQYF,TGTGCCAGCTCACAGGGTACCTACGAGCAGTACTTC
NA,TRBJ2-2,NA,TRBV30,CAWRRTLGGARGELFF,TGTGCCTGGAGGAGGACCCTTGGGGGGGCGAGGGGGGAGCTGTTTTTT
few,TRBJ2-1,TRBD1,TRBV2,CASSDLGQGYNEQFF,TGTGCCAGCAGTGACTTGGGACAGGGGTACAATGAGCAGTTCTTC
once,TRBJ2-1,NA,TRBV1,CTSSQEGTAGDYNEQFF,TGCACCAGCAGCCAAGAAGGGACAGCGGGGGATTACAATGAGCAGTTCTTC
NA,TRBJ2-5,TRBD1,TRBV5-1,CASSLGTGKAKRETQYF,TGCGCCAGCAGCCTAGGGACAGGGAAGGCGAAGAGGGAGACCCAGTACTTC
NA,TRBJ2-6,NA,TRBV19,CASSIDGVSGANVLTF,TGTGCCAGTAGTATAGATGGAGTTTCAGGGGCCAACGTCCTGACTTTC
NA,TRBJ2-7,NA,TRBV6-5,CASSHPISYEQYF,TGTGCCAGCAGTCATCCCATCTCCTACGAGCAGTACTTC
NA,TRBJ2-5,NA,TRBV29-1,CSVEDRETQYF,TGCAGCGTTGAAGATCGGGAGACCCAGTACTTC
NA,TRBJ2-7,NA,TRBV7-8,CASSLVGEQYF,TGTGCCAGCAGCTTAGTTGGGGAGCAGTACTTC
once,TRBJ2-1,TRBD2,TRBV7-8,CASSLVGSGTSYNEQFF,TGTGCCAGCAGCTTAGTAGGTAGCGGGACCTCCTACAATGAGCAGTTCTTC
NA,TRBJ2-3,TRBD1,TRBV10-3,CAISRDRGADTQYF,TGTGCCATCAGCCGGGACAGGGGTGCAGATACGCAGTATTTT
NA,TRBJ1-6,NA,TRBV20-1,CSARGGSGQSNNSPLHF,TGCAGTGCTAGAGGGGGTAGCGGACAATCGAATAATTCACCCCTCCACTTT
NA,TRBJ2-5,NA,TRBV29-1,CSVVPGGGETQYF,TGCAGCGTTGTTCCTGGGGGCGGTGAGACCCAGTACTTC
NA,TRBJ1-2,NA,TRBV20-1,CSARDRADNYRGYTF,TGCAGTGCTAGAGATCGGGCCGATAACTATCGGGGCTACACCTTC
NA,TRBJ2-3,TRBD2,TRBV20-1,CSALGLAGGSVVQYF,TGCAGTGCTCTCGGACTAGCGGGAGGGAGCGTGGTGCAGTATTTT
NA,TRBJ2-2,NA,TRBV7-9,CASSQASGTNTGELFF,TGTGCCAGCAGCCAAGCCTCGGGGACGAACACCGGGGAGCTGTTTTTT
NA,TRBJ2-2,NA,TRBV19,CASSISPPTGELFF,TGTGCCAGTAGTATATCACCTCCGACCGGGGAGCTGTTTTTT
NA,TRBJ1-2,NA,TRBV5-1,CASSPSGGGQIF,TGCGCCAGCAGCCCCTCCGGTGGAGGGCAGATCTTC
NA,TRBJ2-1,TRBD2,TRBV7-2,CASSPGTNNEQFF,TGTGCCAGCAGCCCTGGGACTAACAATGAGCAGTTCTTC
NA,TRBJ1-1,NA,TRBV20-1,CSAGAMGVGTEAFF,TGCAGTGCTGGAGCTATGGGGGTGGGCACTGAAGCTTTCTTT